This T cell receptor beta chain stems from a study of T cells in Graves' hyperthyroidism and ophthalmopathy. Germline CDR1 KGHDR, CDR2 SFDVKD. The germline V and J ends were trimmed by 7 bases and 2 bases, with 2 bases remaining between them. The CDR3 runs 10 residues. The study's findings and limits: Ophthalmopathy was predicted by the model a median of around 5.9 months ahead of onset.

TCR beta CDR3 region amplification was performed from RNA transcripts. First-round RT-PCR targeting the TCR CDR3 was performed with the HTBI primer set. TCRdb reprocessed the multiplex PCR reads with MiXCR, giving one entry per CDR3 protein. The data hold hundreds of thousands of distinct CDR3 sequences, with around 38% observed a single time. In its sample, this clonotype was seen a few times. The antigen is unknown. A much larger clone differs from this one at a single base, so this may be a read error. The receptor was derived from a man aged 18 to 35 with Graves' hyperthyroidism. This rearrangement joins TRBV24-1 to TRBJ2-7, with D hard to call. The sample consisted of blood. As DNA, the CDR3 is TGTGCCACCAGCGCCTACGAGCAGTACTTC. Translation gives CATSAYEQYF.